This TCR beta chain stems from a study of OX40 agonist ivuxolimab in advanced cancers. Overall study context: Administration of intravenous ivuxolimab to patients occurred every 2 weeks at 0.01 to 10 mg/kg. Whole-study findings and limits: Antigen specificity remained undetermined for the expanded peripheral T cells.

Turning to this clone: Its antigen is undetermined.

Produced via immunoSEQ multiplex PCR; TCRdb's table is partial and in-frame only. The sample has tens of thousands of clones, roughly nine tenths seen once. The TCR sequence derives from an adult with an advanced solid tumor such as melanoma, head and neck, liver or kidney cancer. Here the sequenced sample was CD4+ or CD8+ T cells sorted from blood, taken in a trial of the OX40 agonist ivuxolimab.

CDR3 sequence reads: CASSPLEYTEAFF. Written as DNA, the CDR3 is TGTGCCAGCTCACCCCTGGAGTACACTGAAGCTTTCTTT. The chain recombines TRBV18 with TRBJ1-1, with unresolved D. V was clipped by 3 bases and J by 3 bases, with 8 bases between them. Germline CDR1 KGHSH, CDR2 LQKENI. CDR3 length: 13 residues. The full variable domain, rest sourced from reference TRBV18 and TRBJ1-1, is NAGVMQNPRHLVRRRGQEARLRCSPMKGHSHVYWYRQLPEEGLKFMVYLQKENIIDESGMPKERFSAEFPKEGPSILRIQQVVRGDSAAYFCASSPLEYTEAFFGQGTRLTVV.